This TCR beta chain came from a study of OX40 agonist ivuxolimab in advanced cancers. This clone was counted at least ten times. Libraries were prepared by immunoSEQ multiplex PCR; TCRdb keeps only in-frame clonotypes and omits some of them. The table has 20,000 to 25,000 clones, roughly 72% seen once. Germline loops: CDR1 SGHTA, CDR2 FQGNSA. With 6 bases removed from V and 4 bases from J, the gap between germline ends came to 18 bases. This CDR3 has 15 amino acids. The sample was CD4+ or CD8+ T cells sorted from blood, taken in a trial of the OX40 agonist ivuxolimab. This chain joins TRBV7-2 and TRBJ2-5; D is possibly TRBD2 (7 bases). The receptor comes from an adult with an advanced solid tumor such as melanoma, head and neck, liver or kidney cancer. The CDR3 loop reads CASRFEGGVGETQYF. CDR3 nucleotide sequence: TGTGCCAGCAGATTCGAAGGGGGGGTCGGAGAGACCCAGTACTTC. Using reference TRBV7-2 and TRBJ2-5 for the parts outside the CDR3, the full variable domain is GAGVSQSPSNKVTEKGKDVELRCDPISGHTALYWYRQSLGQGLEFLIYFQGNSAPDKSGLPSDRFSAERTGGSVSTLTIQRTQQEDSAVYLCASRFEGGVGETQYFGPGTRLLVL.